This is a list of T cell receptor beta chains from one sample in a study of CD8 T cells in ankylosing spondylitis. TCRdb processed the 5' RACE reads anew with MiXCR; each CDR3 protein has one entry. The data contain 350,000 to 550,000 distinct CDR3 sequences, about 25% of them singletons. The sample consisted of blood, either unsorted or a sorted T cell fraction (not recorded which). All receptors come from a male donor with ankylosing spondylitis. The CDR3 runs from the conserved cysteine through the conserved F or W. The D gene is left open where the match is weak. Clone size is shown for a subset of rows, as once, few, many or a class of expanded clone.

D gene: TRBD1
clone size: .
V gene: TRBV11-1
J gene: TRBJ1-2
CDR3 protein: CASSPTFIRQGPSYGYTF
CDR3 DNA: TGTGCCAGCAGCCCAACATTTATAAGACAGGGCCCTTCTTATGGCTACACCTTC

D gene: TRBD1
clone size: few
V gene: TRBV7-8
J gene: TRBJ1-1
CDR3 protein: CASRTGGTEAFF
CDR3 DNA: TGTGCCAGCAGAACAGGGGGCACTGAAGCTTTCTTT

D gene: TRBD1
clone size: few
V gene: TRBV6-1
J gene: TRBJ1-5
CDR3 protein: CASSDATGGNQPQHF
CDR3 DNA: TGTGCCAGCAGTGATGCAACAGGGGGCAATCAGCCCCAGCATTTT

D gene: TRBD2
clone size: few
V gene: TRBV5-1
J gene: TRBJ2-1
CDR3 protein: CASSFSGTTDNEQFF
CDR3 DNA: TGCGCCAGCAGCTTCTCCGGGACTACTGACAATGAGCAGTTCTTC

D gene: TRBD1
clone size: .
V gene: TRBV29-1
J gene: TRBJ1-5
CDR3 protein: CSVRDSEQPQHF
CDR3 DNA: TGCAGCGTTCGGGACAGCGAACAGCCCCAGCATTTT

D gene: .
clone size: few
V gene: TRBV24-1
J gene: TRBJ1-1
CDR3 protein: CATRAGVGTEAFF
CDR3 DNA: TGTGCCACCAGGGCAGGGGTTGGCACTGAAGCTTTCTTT

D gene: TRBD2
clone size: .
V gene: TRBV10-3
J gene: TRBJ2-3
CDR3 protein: CAISDSSGRALDTQYF
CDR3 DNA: TGTGCCATCAGTGATTCTAGCGGGAGGGCCTTAGATACGCAGTATTTT

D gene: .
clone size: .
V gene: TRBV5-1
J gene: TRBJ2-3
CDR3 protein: CASSLDGGLASDTQYF
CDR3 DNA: TGCGCCAGCAGCTTGGACGGGGGGCTAGCGTCAGATACGCAGTATTTT

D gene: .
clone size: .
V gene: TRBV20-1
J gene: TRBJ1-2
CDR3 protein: CCRAPGGYTF
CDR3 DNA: TGCTGCAGGGCCCCCGGTGGCTACACCTTC

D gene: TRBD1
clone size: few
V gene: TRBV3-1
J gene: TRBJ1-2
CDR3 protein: CASSQDTGQVYGYTF
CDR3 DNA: TGTGCCAGCAGCCAAGACACGGGACAGGTCTATGGCTACACCTTC

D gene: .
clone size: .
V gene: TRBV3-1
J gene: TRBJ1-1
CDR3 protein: CASSPTALGAGTEAFF
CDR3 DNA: TGTGCCAGCAGCCCAACCGCTTTGGGGGCCGGAACTGAAGCTTTCTTT

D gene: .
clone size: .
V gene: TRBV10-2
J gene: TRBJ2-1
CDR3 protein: CASSEQGRSYNEQFF
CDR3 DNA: TGCGCCAGCAGTGAGCAAGGCAGGTCCTACAATGAGCAGTTCTTC

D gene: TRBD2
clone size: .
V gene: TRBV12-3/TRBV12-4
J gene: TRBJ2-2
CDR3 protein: CASSFQAGAAGELFF
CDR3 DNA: TGTGCCAGCAGTTTTCAGGCGGGAGCTGCCGGGGAGCTGTTTTTT

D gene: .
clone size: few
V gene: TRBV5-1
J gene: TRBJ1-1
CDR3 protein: CASSLLGTANTEAFF
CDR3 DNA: TGCGCCAGCAGCTTGTTAGGGACGGCGAACACTGAAGCTTTCTTT

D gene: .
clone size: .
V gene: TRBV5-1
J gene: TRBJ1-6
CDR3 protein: CDSSLEGFTSPLHF
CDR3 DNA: TGCGACAGCAGCTTGGAAGGGTTTACTTCACCCCTCCACTTT

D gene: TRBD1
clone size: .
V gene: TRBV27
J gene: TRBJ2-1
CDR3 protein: CASRPGQYVNEQFF
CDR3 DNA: TGTGCCAGCCGTCCGGGACAGTATGTCAATGAGCAGTTCTTC

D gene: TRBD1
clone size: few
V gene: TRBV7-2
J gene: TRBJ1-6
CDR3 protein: CASSIRDRVNSPLHF
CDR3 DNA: TGTGCCAGCAGCATCCGGGACAGGGTCAATTCACCCCTCCACTTT

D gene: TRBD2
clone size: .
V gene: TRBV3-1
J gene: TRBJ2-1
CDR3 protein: CASSHASGSGNEQFF
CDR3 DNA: TGTGCCAGCAGCCACGCTAGCGGGAGTGGGAATGAGCAGTTCTTC

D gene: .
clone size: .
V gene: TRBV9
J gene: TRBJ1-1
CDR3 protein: CASSVEQVNTEAFF
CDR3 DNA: TGTGCCAGCAGCGTAGAACAGGTGAACACTGAAGCTTTCTTT

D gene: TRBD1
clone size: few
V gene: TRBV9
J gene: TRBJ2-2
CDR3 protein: CASSPRQGIDSGELFF
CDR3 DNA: TGTGCCAGCAGCCCCCGACAGGGGATTGATTCCGGGGAGCTGTTTTTT

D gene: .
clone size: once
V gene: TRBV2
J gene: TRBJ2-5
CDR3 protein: CATSPGETQYF
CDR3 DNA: TGTGCCACCTCCCCGGGAGAGACCCAGTACTTC